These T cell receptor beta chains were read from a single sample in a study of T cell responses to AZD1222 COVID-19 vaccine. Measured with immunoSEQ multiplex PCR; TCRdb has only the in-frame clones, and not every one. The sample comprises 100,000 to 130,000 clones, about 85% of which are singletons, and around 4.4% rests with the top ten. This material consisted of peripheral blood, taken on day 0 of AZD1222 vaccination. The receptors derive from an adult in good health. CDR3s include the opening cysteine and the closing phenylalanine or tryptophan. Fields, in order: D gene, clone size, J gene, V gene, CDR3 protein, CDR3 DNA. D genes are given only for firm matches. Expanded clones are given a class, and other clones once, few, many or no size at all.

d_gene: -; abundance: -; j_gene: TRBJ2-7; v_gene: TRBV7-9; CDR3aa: CASSDPTGFDEQYF; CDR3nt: TGTGCCAGCAGCGACCCCACGGGGTTCGACGAGCAGTACTTC
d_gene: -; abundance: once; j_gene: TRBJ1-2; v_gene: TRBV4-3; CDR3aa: CASSQEDGTNYGYTF; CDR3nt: TGCGCCAGCAGCCAAGAAGACGGTACCAACTATGGCTACACCTTC
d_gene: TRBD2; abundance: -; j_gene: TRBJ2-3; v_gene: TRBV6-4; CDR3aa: CASSPGLADTDTQYF; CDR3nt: TGTGCCAGCAGCCCCGGACTAGCGGACACAGATACGCAGTATTTT
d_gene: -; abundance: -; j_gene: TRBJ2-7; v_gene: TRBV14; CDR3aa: CASSRLSTNLLYEQYF; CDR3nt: TGTGCCAGCAGCCGCCTTAGCACTAACCTATTATACGAGCAGTACTTC
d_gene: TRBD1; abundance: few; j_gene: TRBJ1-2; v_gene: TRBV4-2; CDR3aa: CASSQDFGGTGHDRYGYTF; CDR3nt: TGTGCCAGCAGCCAAGATTTCGGGGGGACAGGGCACGACCGCTATGGCTACACCTTC
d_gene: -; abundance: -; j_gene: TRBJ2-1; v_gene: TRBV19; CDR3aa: CASSIGRSQFF; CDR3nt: TGTGCCAGTAGTATCGGACGTTCTCAGTTCTTC
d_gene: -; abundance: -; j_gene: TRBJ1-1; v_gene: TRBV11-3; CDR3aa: CASSLSLDTEAFF; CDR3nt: TGTGCCAGCAGCTTAAGTCTGGACACTGAAGCTTTCTTT
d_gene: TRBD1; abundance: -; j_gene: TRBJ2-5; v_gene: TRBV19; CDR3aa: CASSIAGGALETQYF; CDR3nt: TGTGCCAGTAGTATAGCAGGGGGCGCCTTGGAGACCCAGTACTTC
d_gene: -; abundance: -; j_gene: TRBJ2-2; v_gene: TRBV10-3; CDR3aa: CAISASGNTGELFF; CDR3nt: TGTGCCATCAGTGCCAGCGGGAACACCGGGGAGCTGTTTTTT
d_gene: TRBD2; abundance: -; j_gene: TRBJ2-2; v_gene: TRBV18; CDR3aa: CASSPIWTSGAGELFF; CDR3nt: TGTGCCAGCTCACCAATCTGGACTAGCGGGGCCGGGGAGCTGTTTTTT
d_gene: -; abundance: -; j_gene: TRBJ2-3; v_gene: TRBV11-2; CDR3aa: CASSLEFVFSDTQYF; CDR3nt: TGTGCCAGCAGCTTGGAGTTCGTTTTCTCGGATACGCAGTATTTT
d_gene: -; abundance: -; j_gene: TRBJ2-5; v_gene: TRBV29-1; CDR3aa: CSVGGQETQYF; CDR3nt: TGCAGCGTTGGAGGCCAAGAGACCCAGTACTTC
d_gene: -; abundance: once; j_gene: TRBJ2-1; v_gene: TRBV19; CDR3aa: CASSIGVQLEQFF; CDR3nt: TGTGCCAGTAGTATTGGAGTTCAGCTGGAGCAGTTCTTC
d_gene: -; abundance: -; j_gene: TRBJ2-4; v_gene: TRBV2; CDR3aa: CASRGGKNIQYF; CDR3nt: TGTGCCAGCAGAGGGGGCAAAAACATTCAGTACTTC
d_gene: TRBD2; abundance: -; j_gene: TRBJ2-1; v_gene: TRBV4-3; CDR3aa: CASSQADGLAGDEQFF; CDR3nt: TGCGCCAGCAGCCAAGCTGATGGACTAGCGGGTGATGAGCAGTTCTTC
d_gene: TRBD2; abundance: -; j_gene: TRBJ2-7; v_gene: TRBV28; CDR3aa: CASSAPGLAVSPAYEQYF; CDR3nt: TGTGCCAGCAGTGCTCCGGGACTAGCGGTGTCGCCAGCCTACGAGCAGTACTTC
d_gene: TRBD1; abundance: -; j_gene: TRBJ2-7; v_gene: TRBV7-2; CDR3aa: CASSHPGQAREQYF; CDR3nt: TGTGCCAGCAGCCACCCTGGACAGGCAAGGGAGCAGTACTTC
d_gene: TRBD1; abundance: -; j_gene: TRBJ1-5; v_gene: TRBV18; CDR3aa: CASSLDRGLGQPQHF; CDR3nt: TGTGCCAGCTCACTAGACAGGGGATTGGGTCAGCCCCAGCATTTT
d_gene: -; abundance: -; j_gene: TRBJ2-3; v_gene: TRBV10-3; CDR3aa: CATLVGGRTDTQYF; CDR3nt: TGTGCCACCCTTGTGGGGGGCCGCACAGATACGCAGTATTTT
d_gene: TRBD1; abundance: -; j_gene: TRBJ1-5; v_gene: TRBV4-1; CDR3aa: CASSSTGTGTFDDQPQHF; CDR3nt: TGCGCCAGCAGCTCAACCGGGACAGGGACGTTTGATGATCAGCCCCAGCATTTT
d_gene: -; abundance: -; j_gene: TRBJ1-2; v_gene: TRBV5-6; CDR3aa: CASSLGPNYGYTF; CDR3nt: TGTGCCAGCAGCTTGGGGCCCAACTATGGCTACACCTTC
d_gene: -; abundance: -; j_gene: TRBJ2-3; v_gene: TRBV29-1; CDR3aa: CSVALGNTDTQYF; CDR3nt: TGCAGCGTAGCTCTAGGAAACACAGATACGCAGTATTTT
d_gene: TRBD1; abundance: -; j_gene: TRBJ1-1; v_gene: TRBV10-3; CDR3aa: CAISDRDRVNTEAFF; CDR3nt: TGTGCCATCAGTGACCGGGACAGGGTGAACACTGAAGCTTTCTTT
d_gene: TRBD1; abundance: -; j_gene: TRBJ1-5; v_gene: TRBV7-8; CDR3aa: CASSPPPGQGYQPQHF; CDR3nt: TGTGCCAGCAGCCCCCCTCCGGGACAGGGGTATCAGCCCCAGCATTTT
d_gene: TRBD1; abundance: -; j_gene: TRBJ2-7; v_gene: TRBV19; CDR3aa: CASRLDRAQYF; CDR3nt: TGTGCCAGTAGGCTCGACAGGGCGCAGTACTTC
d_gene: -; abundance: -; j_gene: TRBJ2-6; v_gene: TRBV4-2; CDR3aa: CASSQGDLSGANVLTF; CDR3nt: TGTGCCAGCAGCCAAGGGGACCTCTCTGGGGCCAACGTCCTGACTTTC
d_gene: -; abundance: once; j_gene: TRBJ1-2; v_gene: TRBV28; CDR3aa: CASSLAGLYGYTF; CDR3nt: TGTGCCAGCAGTTTAGCAGGTCTCTATGGCTACACCTTC
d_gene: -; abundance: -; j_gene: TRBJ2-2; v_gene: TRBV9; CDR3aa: CASSVGGDGTGWLFF; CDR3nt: TGTGCCAGCAGCGTAGGGGGCGATGGAACGGGTTGGCTGTTTTTT
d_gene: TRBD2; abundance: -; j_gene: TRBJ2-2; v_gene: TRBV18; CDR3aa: CASSPNPGLGLFF; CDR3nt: TGTGCCAGCTCCCCCAACCCGGGACTAGGGCTGTTTTTT
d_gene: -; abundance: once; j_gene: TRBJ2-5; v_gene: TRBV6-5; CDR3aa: CASSPPDSRRETQYF; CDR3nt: TGTGCCAGCAGTCCACCGGACAGTAGGAGAGAGACCCAGTACTTC
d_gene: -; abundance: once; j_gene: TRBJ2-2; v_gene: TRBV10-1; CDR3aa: CASSDQRGPSGNTGELFF; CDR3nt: TGCGCCAGCAGTGACCAACGGGGGCCATCAGGGAACACCGGGGAGCTGTTTTTT
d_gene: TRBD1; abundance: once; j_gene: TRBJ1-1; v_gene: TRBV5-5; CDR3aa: CASSLSGNRGDTEAFF; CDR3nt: TGTGCCAGCAGCCTATCGGGGAACAGGGGCGACACTGAAGCTTTCTTT
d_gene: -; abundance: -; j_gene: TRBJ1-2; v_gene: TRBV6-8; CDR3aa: CASKVKGYYGYTF; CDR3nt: TGTGCCAGCAAAGTTAAGGGGTACTATGGCTACACCTTC
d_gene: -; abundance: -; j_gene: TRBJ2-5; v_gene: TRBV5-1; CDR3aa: CASSLQGSETQYF; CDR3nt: TGCGCCAGCAGCTTACAGGGAAGCGAGACCCAGTACTTC
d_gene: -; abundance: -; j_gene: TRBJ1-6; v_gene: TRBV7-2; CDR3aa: CASSSRAISYNSPLHF; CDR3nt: TGTGCCAGCAGCTCCAGGGCTATCTCCTATAATTCACCCCTCCACTTT
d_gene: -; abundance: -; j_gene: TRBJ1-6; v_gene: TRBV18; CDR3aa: CASSPDRLNSPLHF; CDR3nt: TGTGCCAGCTCACCGGACAGACTTAATTCACCCCTCCACTTT
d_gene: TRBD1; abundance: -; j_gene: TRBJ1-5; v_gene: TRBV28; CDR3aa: CAHGQAGNQPQHF; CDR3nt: TGTGCCCACGGACAGGCGGGCAATCAGCCCCAGCATTTT
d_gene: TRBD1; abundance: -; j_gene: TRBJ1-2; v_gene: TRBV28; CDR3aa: CASSSPGTGTYGYTF; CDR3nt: TGTGCCAGCAGTTCTCCCGGGACAGGGACCTATGGCTACACCTTC
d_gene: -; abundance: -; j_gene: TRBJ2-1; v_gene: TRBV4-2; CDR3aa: CASSPGGGASGYEQFF; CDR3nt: TGTGCCAGCAGCCCCGGGGGAGGCGCCAGTGGGTATGAGCAGTTCTTC
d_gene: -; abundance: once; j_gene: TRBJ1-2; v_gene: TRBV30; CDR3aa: CAWRRLGGDIKF; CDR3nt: TGTGCCTGGAGGAGGCTGGGGGGGGATATAAAGTTC
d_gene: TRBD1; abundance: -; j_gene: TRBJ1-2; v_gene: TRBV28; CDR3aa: CASSLNRDSTF; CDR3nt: TGTGCCAGCAGCTTGAACCGGGACAGTACCTTC
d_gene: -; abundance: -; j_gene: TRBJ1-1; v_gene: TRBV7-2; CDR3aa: CASSLNRALMNTEAFF; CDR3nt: TGTGCCAGCAGCTTGAACAGGGCCCTTATGAACACTGAAGCTTTCTTT
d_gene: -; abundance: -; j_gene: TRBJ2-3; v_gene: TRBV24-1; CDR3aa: CATSDLTKGGGPDTQYF; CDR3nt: TGTGCCACCAGTGATTTAACCAAGGGGGGGGGCCCAGATACGCAGTATTTT